A single sample is the source of the 32 T cell receptor beta chains below, sequenced in a study of monozygotic twins with inflammatory bowel disease. Reanalyzing the 5' RACE reads, TCRdb keeps one entry per CDR3 protein, without DNA. The sample table sets out 440,000 or so distinct CDR3 sequences. Sequences were obtained from blood. These receptors came from a human donor with ulcerative colitis or Crohn's disease, or a healthy co-twin of an affected twin (not recorded which).

V is TRBV5-1 and J is TRBJ2-1; checking the TCRdb D call of TRBD2 is not possible without DNA. This CDR3 comprises 15 residues. Germline CDR1 SGHRS, CDR2 YFSETQ. The CDR3 is CASSPTSGRRNEQFF.

V is TRBV7-2 and J is TRBJ2-5; TCRdb's D gene call, TRBD1, goes unchecked for lack of DNA. CDR3 length: 16 residues. Germline values: CDR1 SGHTA, CDR2 FQGNSA. CDR3: CASSPRTGGIAETQYF.

This sequence joins TRBV5-1 and TRBJ1-5; with no DNA, the TCRdb D assignment of TRBD1 cannot be verified. Germline values: CDR1 SGHRS, CDR2 YFSETQ. The CDR3 consists of 14 residues. The CDR3 reads CASSLDGGHQPQHF.

The CDR3 spells CAIADPWRSYNEQFF. The chain combines TRBV10-3 with TRBJ2-1; the D gene TCRdb calls, TRBD1, cannot be checked with no DNA. The germline gives CDR1 ENHRY, CDR2 SYGVKD. The CDR3 is 15 amino acids.

The J gene is TRBJ2-3, the V gene TRBV13; TCRdb designates TRBD1, a call that cannot be tested without DNA. CDR1 PRHDT and CDR2 FYEKMQ come from the germline V gene (reference sequence). The CDR3 length is 15 residues. CDR3 loop: CASSLGTDNTDTQYF.

The chain combines TRBV7-9 with TRBJ2-1; TCRdb reports TRBD2, a call that lacks DNA to check it against. This CDR3 spans 12 amino acids. The germline V gene encodes CDR1 SEHNR and CDR2 FQNEAQ (reference sequence). CDR3: CASSFLPNEQFF.

The chain joins TRBV20-1 to TRBJ2-5; TCRdb lists TRBD1, though no DNA is available to test this call. The CDR3 length is 13 residues. Germline-derived CDR1 and CDR2 are DFQATT and SNEGSKA (reference sequence). The CDR3 here is CSATFWGRETQYF.

The rearrangement joins TRBV2 to TRBJ1-2; TCRdb names TRBD1, which stays unverified in the absence of DNA. The CDR3 spans 14 residues. The germline V gene encodes CDR1 SNHLY and CDR2 FYNNEI. The CDR3: CASSELQGGYGYTF.

The V and J genes are TRBV14 and TRBJ2-3; TCRdb proposes TRBD2, but this gene call is untestable without DNA. The CDR3 length is 18 residues. Germline V lookup: CDR1 SGHDN, CDR2 FVKESK. The CDR3 here is CASSATVWGDSSTDTQYF.

The chain joins TRBV19 to TRBJ1-2; TCRdb picks TRBD1, but there is no DNA to check that call. Per the germline V gene, CDR1 is LNHDA and CDR2 is SQIVND (reference sequence). CDR3 length: 16 residues. The CDR3 loop is CASSSSPPGGSYGYTF.

The chain uses TRBV20-1 and TRBJ2-3; TCRdb names TRBD1, which stays unverified in the absence of DNA. From germline, CDR1 is DFQATT and CDR2 SNEGSKA (reference sequence). The CDR3 runs 13 residues. CDR3: CSARMGGTDTQYF.

The V call is TRBV20-1, the J call TRBJ1-5. CDR3 length equals 12 residues. The germline gives CDR1 DFQATT, CDR2 SNEGSKA (reference sequence). CDR3 sequence reads: CSAKNGNQPQHF.

The rearrangement joins TRBV5-6 to TRBJ2-3; TCRdb picks TRBD1, but there is no DNA to check that call. The length of the CDR3 is 16 residues. Per the germline V gene, CDR1 is SGHDT and CDR2 is YYEEEE. CDR3 protein: CASSLVTGGRTDTQYF.

This chain links TRBV12-5 with TRBJ2-5. Germline lookup yields CDR1 LGHNT and CDR2 FRNRAP. The CDR3 loop spans 18 amino acids. The CDR3: CASGLVDISKPDQETQYF.

This chain joins TRBV24-1 and TRBJ2-5; TCRdb lists TRBD1, though no DNA is available to test this call. The CDR3 length is 15 residues. Germline values: CDR1 KGHDR, CDR2 SFDVKD. The CDR3 region is CATSEAGSSLETQYF.

The V call is TRBV5-1, the J call TRBJ1-6; checking the TCRdb D call of TRBD1 is not possible without DNA. CDR3 length: 15 amino acids. The germline V gene has CDR1 SGHRS and CDR2 YFSETQ. This CDR3 is CASSSGQGPGSPLHF.

The chain joins TRBV15 to TRBJ2-1; TCRdb's D gene call, TRBD1, goes unchecked for lack of DNA. Germline values: CDR1 LNHNV, CDR2 YYDKDF (reference sequence). The CDR3 extends over 16 amino acids. The CDR3 reads CATSEAPRGGVGGQFF.

The V and J genes are TRBV5-1 and TRBJ1-5; TCRdb proposes TRBD1, but this gene call is untestable without DNA. CDR1 and CDR2 from the germline V gene are SGHRS and YFSETQ. The CDR3 is 14 amino acids. CDR3 loop: CASSLGKPGQPQHF.

V is TRBV12-3 or TRBV12-4 and J is TRBJ1-5; TCRdb calls TRBD1, which cannot be checked without DNA. The CDR3 sequence is 16 residues long. The CDR3 spells CASSLDSGQGRWPQHF.

V gene TRBV2 combines with J gene TRBJ2-7. From germline, CDR1 is SNHLY and CDR2 FYNNEI. The CDR3 totals 11 residues. The CDR3 sequence is CATFSSYEQYF.

V gene TRBV5-1 combines with J gene TRBJ1-5; TCRdb indicates TRBD1, and absent DNA this call remains unverified. Germline V CDR1 and CDR2: SGHRS, YFSETQ. The CDR3 has 16 amino acids. The CDR3 loop reads CASSLEARDRGQPQHF.

The chain carries TRBV6-2 or TRBV6-3 and TRBJ1-5. Germline-derived CDR1 and CDR2 are MNHEY and SVGEGT. The CDR3 loop spans 15 amino acids. CDR3 region: CASSSTSRSNQPQHF.

The chain has TRBV2 and TRBJ2-2; TCRdb selects TRBD2, and the lack of DNA leaves this call unchecked. The CDR3 extends over 14 amino acids. The germline V gene encodes CDR1 SNHLY and CDR2 FYNNEI. CDR3 sequence reads: CASGLAPNTGELFF.

The gene calls are TRBV28 and TRBJ1-5; TCRdb's D call, TRBD1, is unchecked because there is no DNA. In germline, CDR1 is MDHEN, CDR2 SYDVKM. The CDR3 length is 13 residues. The CDR3 region is CASSGAGIQPQHF. The variable domain in full, with the rest retrieved from reference TRBV28 and TRBJ1-5, is DVKVTQSSRYLVKRTGEKVFLECVQDMDHENMFWYRQDPGLGLRLIYFSYDVKMKEKGDIPEGYSVSREKKERFSLILESASTNQTSMYLCASSGAGIQPQHFGDGTRLSIL.

The chain couples TRBV19 to TRBJ1-1. Looked up from germline, CDR1 is LNHDA and CDR2 is SQIVND (reference sequence). The CDR3 extends over 13 amino acids. The CDR3 region is CASSIEHPTSAFF.

The V gene is TRBV9, the J gene TRBJ1-2; lacking DNA, the TRBD1 call made by TCRdb goes unchecked. The germline V gene encodes CDR1 SGDLS and CDR2 YYNGEE. The CDR3 spans 14 residues. Here the CDR3 reads CASSPDRGPYGYTF.

The rearrangement links TRBV7-2 to TRBJ1-3; TCRdb designates TRBD1, a call that cannot be tested without DNA. CDR1 SGHTA and CDR2 FQGNSA come from the germline V gene. This CDR3 contains 15 residues. The CDR3 here is CASSLVRRGGDTIYF.

The chain couples TRBV7-2 to TRBJ2-3. The V gene's germline CDR1 is SGHTA and CDR2 FQGNSA. The CDR3 is 14 amino acids. CDR3 amino acids: CASSFDSGTDTQYF.

V and J are TRBV7-7 and TRBJ2-1. This CDR3 has 13 amino acids. Per the germline V gene, CDR1 is SSHAT and CDR2 is FNYEAQ (reference sequence). The CDR3: CASSSDRVDEQFF.

The rearrangement joins TRBV21-1 to TRBJ1-1. TRBV21-1 is designated a pseudogene. The CDR3 has 14 residues. The CDR3 sequence is CASTRSETDTEAFF.

The J gene is TRBJ2-7, the V gene TRBV20-1; TCRdb's D gene call, TRBD2, goes unchecked for lack of DNA. CDR3 length: 14 amino acids. CDR1 is DFQATT, CDR2 SNEGSKA, per germline (reference sequence). The CDR3 reads CSARLAGGFYEQYF.

The genes are TRBV9 and TRBJ2-3; TCRdb's D call of TRBD1 is untestable without DNA. This CDR3 has 16 residues. The germline V gene has CDR1 SGDLS and CDR2 YYNGEE. This CDR3 reads CASSGTGTGVPDTQYF. Drawing the rest from reference TRBV9 and TRBJ2-3, the complete variable domain is DSGVTQTPKHLITATGQRVTLRCSPRSGDLSVYWYQQSLDQGLQFLIQYYNGEERAKGNILERFSAQQFPDLHSELNLSSLELGDSALYFCASSGTGTGVPDTQYFGPGTRLTVL.